A single sample is the source of the 23 T cell receptor beta chains below, sequenced in a study of T cells in Graves' hyperthyroidism and ophthalmopathy. RNA transcripts gave rise to amplified TCR beta CDR3 regions. The HTBI primer set was used in a first-round RT-PCR of the TCR CDR3. TCRdb used MiXCR to reprocess the multiplex PCR reads, holding one entry per CDR3 protein. The data show hundreds of thousands of distinct CDR3 sequences, roughly 20% seen once. Sequences were obtained from blood. These receptors all come from a man aged 25-45 years with Graves' ophthalmopathy.

As regards this clonotype: One junction end does not reproduce the germline sequence, and a read error may be involved. The V and J genes are TRBV29-1 and TRBJ2-1, with TRBD2 matching over 9 bases. Germline-derived CDR1 and CDR2 are SQVTM and ANQGSEA. There are 14 residues in the CDR3. The CDR3 region has the DNA TGCAGCGTTGTCCGGCGGGAGGGCTACAATGAGCAGTCCTTC. Amino acids: CSVVRREGYNEQSF.

Comments on this clonotype: One end of the junction is discordant with germline, which a read error may explain. The chain recombines TRBV4-1 with TRBJ2-2, with 11 bases identical to TRBD2. CDR1 is MGHRA and CDR2 is YSYEKL in the germline V gene. The CDR3 runs 17 residues. The CDR3 region is CASSQDLTTSGSGELFF. The CDR3 region has the DNA TGTGCCAGCAGCCAAGACTTGACAACTAGCGGGAGCGGGGAGCTGTTTTTT.

This chain joins TRBV18 and TRBJ2-1; 7 nucleotides line up with TRBD2. Germline values: CDR1 KGHSH, CDR2 LQKENI. This CDR3 has 16 amino acids. Trimming took 3 bases from V and 0 from J; bases not matched to a gene: 5. The CDR3 region has the DNA TGTGCCAGCTCACCCTCTAGCGGCCCCTCCTACAATGAGCAGTTCTTC. Its translation is CASSPSSGPSYNEQFF.

V is TRBV7-2 and J is TRBJ2-5; D is perhaps TRBD1 or TRBD2 (7 bases each). Germline lookup yields CDR1 SGHTA and CDR2 FQGNSA. The length of the CDR3 is 16 residues. Trimming cost V 3 bases and J 2 bases, with 16 bases left between them. The chain's CDR3 is CASSFYRGGGQETQYF. The DNA of the CDR3 is TGTGCCAGCAGCTTCTACAGGGGCGGGGGACAAGAGACCCAGTACTTC.

J is TRBJ2-7 and V is TRBV13; D ambiguous. The V gene's germline CDR1 is PRHDT and CDR2 FYEKMQ (reference sequence). The CDR3 consists of 13 residues. V was clipped by 1 base and J by 5 bases, with 9 bases between them. This CDR3 reads CASSLVPNHEQYF. The CDR3 DNA reads TGTGCCAGCAGCTTAGTCCCCAACCACGAGCAGTACTTC.

This clonotype was seen many times. The rearrangement links TRBV5-8 to TRBJ2-3, with D tentatively TRBD2 (5 bases). The germline CDR1 and CDR2 sequences are SGHTS and YDEGEE. The CDR3 loop spans 15 amino acids. Trimming left V 1 base short and J 1 base short, with 10 bases between. CDR3 loop: CASSLQSGRTDTQYF. The CDR3 nucleotides read TGTGCCAGCAGCTTGCAAAGCGGTCGCACAGATACGCAGTATTTT.

The sample holds a few counts of this clonotype. DNA of the CDR3: TGTGCCAGCAGTTACTCGGGGACGCAAGAGACCCAGTACTTC. Its protein is CASSYSGTQETQYF. The chain links TRBV6-5 to TRBJ2-5; perhaps D is TRBD1 or TRBD2 (5 bases each). Germline assignment: CDR1 MNHEY and CDR2 SVGAGI. V lost 0 bases, J lost 2 bases, and 7 bases lay in between. The CDR3 loop spans 14 amino acids.

The chain joins TRBV24-1 to TRBJ2-7, with D perhaps matching TRBD1 or TRBD2 (6 bases each). The V gene lost 7 bases and the J gene lost 2 bases, with 14 bases spanning the gap. Looked up from germline, CDR1 is KGHDR and CDR2 is SFDVKD. The CDR3 contains 14 residues. For the CDR3, the DNA is TGTGCCACCAGCTTCCCAGGGGAGGCCTACGAGCAGTACTTC. Its translation is CATSFPGEAYEQYF.

This clonotype has just a few counts. The chain is built from TRBV6-2 or TRBV6-3 and TRBJ2-5; TRBD1 matches 9 bases. CDR1 is MNHEY, CDR2 SVGEGT, per germline. J was trimmed by 2 bases and V by 6 bases; bases with no gene match: 4. The CDR3 is 14 residues long. CDR3 DNA: TGTGCCAGCAGGGAACAGGGGGCTCAAGAGACCCAGTACTTC. This translates into CASREQGAQETQYF.

This clonotype has ten or more counts. The genes are TRBV6-1 and TRBJ1-3; D is ambiguous. Trimming took 4 bases from V and 0 from J, leaving 19 bases between them. The CDR3 is made up of 18 amino acids. Germline values: CDR1 MNHNS, CDR2 SASEGT. CDR3 coding DNA: TGTGCCAGCAGTGCCACATCCTTTCAGGTCGGCTCTGGAAACACCATATATTTT. It specifies CASSATSFQVGSGNTIYF.

This clonotype was picked up many times. The CDR3 sequence: CASSGLGQVTDTQYF. The DNA for the CDR3 is TGCGCCAGCAGCGGCTTGGGACAGGTCACAGATACGCAGTATTTT. The rearrangement joins TRBV5-1 to TRBJ2-3; 8 positions match TRBD1. The germline V gene has CDR1 SGHRS and CDR2 YFSETQ. The CDR3 has 15 residues. The V and J ends lost 4 bases and 2 bases, in that order; junction bases with no gene match: 6.

This chain joins TRBV7-9 and TRBJ1-1; the match to TRBD1 covers 11 bases. V was clipped by 6 bases and J by 4 bases; unmatched bases: 7. CDR1 SEHNR and CDR2 FQNEAQ come from the germline V gene (reference sequence). The CDR3 contains 15 residues. CDR3 protein: CASSSTGQGGTEAFF. The CDR3 DNA sequence: TGTGCCAGCAGTTCGACGGGACAGGGGGGCACTGAAGCTTTCTTT. Combining the CDR3 with reference TRBV7-9 and TRBJ1-1 gives the whole variable domain DTGVSQNPRHKITKRGQNVTFRCDPISEHNRLYWYRQTLGQGPEFLTYFQNEAQLEKSRLLSDRFSAERPKGSFSTLEIQRTEQGDSAMYLCASSSTGQGGTEAFFGQGTRLTVV.

The J gene is TRBJ2-3, the V gene TRBV20-1; D gene uncertain. Looked up from germline, CDR1 is DFQATT and CDR2 is SNEGSKA (reference sequence). This CDR3 region has 12 residues. The V end lost 7 bases, the J end lost 1 base, and 9 bases lay between the germline ends. The CDR3 DNA reads as TGCAGTGTTGCCCAGGGCACAGATACGCAGTATTTT. Residues: CSVAQGTDTQYF.

V and J are TRBV3-1 and TRBJ2-3, with D unclear. Trimming stripped 0 bases from V and 0 bases from J, with 7 bases between. CDR3 size: 15 residues. CDR1 and CDR2 (germline): LGHDT, YNNKEL (reference sequence). The CDR3 DNA is TGTGCCAGCAGCCAAGACCCATTTAGCACAGATACGCAGTATTTT. Protein: CASSQDPFSTDTQYF.

This clonotype appeared many times. V usage is TRBV7-2 and J usage is TRBJ2-3; D is undetermined. Trimming stripped 5 bases from V and 2 bases from J, with 8 bases between. Germline V gene data show CDR1 as SGHTA and CDR2 as FQGNSA. This CDR3 has 13 residues. The CDR3 loop reads CASSTPFTDTQYF. In DNA form, the CDR3 reads TGTGCCAGCAGCACCCCTTTCACAGATACGCAGTATTTT.

There are a few counts of this clonotype. The genes are TRBV27 and TRBJ1-2, with D possibly TRBD1 on 5 matching bases. V lost 4 bases to trimming and J lost 7 bases, with 7 bases between them. CDR1 MNHEY and CDR2 SMNVEV come from the germline V gene (reference sequence). This CDR3 region has 11 residues. CDR3 residues: CASSSGIGYTF. DNA of the CDR3: TGTGCCAGCAGTTCAGGGATTGGCTACACCTTC.

The rearrangement links TRBV2 to TRBJ2-3; 7 bases align to TRBD2. After removal of 3 bases from V and 3 bases from J, the junction contained 9 bases not matched to a gene. CDR1 SNHLY and CDR2 FYNNEI come from the germline V gene. The CDR3 totals 16 residues. The CDR3 DNA sequence: TGTGCCAGCAGTGATCTCCCTTCTAGCGGAACAGATACGCAGTATTTT. The encoded protein is CASSDLPSSGTDTQYF.

This clonotype was recorded at least ten times. The V and J genes are TRBV5-1 and TRBJ2-3; 8 nucleotides line up with TRBD2. Germline lookup yields CDR1 SGHRS and CDR2 YFSETQ. The CDR3 contains 17 residues. The J segment lost 4 bases and the V segment lost 0 bases, leaving 10 bases of the junction unmatched. CDR3 DNA sequence: TGCGCCAGCAGCTTGGCGGGACTAGAGATTTGGCCAGATACGCAGTATTTT. Translation: CASSLAGLEIWPDTQYF. Full variable domain (outside the CDR3, taken from reference TRBV5-1 and TRBJ2-3): KAGVTQTPRYLIKTRGQQVTLSCSPISGHRSVSWYQQTPGQGLQFLFEYFSETQRNKGNFPGRFSGRQFSNSRSEMNVSTLELGDSALYLCASSLAGLEIWPDTQYFGPGTRLTVL.

This clonotype was detected once. CDR3 residues: CASSLLGDEAFF. As DNA, the CDR3 is TGTGCCAGCAGTTTATTAGGAGATGAAGCTTTCTTT. The chain joins TRBV6-2 or TRBV6-3 to TRBJ1-1; no firm D call. Germline loops: CDR1 MNHEY, CDR2 SVGEGT. Trimming pared 4 bases from V and 7 bases from J, leaving 10 bases between. This CDR3 has 12 residues.

The genes are TRBV4-1 and TRBJ2-7, with TRBD1 identical over 7 bases. Germline CDR1 is MGHRA and CDR2 is YSYEKL. V was pared by 1 base and J by 3 bases, with 6 bases of the junction left unmatched. This CDR3 region has 15 residues. The CDR3 bases are TGCGCCAGCAGCCAAGCAGGGGGTAATCTCTACGAGCAGTACTTC. It codes for CASSQAGGNLYEQYF.

About this clonotype: This CDR3 is missing its conserved last phenylalanine or tryptophan, likely due to a read error. This chain joins TRBV10-3 and TRBJ2-2; TRBD1 aligns across 10 bases. CDR1 and CDR2 from the germline V gene are ENHRY and SYGVKD. CDR3 length equals 15 residues. V was pared by 6 bases and J by 4 bases, with 5 bases of the junction left unmatched. CDR3 sequence (DNA): TGTGCCATCAGACCGGGACAGGGGTCCACCGGGGAGCTGTTTCTT. It codes for CAIRPGQGSTGELFL.

J is TRBJ2-1 and V is TRBV7-8; the D is unclear. This CDR3 contains 14 residues. V was clipped by 2 bases and J by 6 bases, with 11 bases between them. Germline CDR1 is SGHVS and CDR2 is FQNEAQ. CDR3 region: CASSLKVESNEQFF. CDR3 coding DNA: TGTGCCAGCAGCTTAAAAGTGGAGTCCAATGAGCAGTTCTTC.

This clonotype was picked up one time. The V and J genes are TRBV2 and TRBJ1-1; possible D gene TRBD1, 5 bases. V was trimmed by 7 bases and J by 2 bases, leaving 17 bases between them. This CDR3 is built from 15 residues. The germline CDR1 and CDR2 sequences are SNHLY and FYNNEI. Here the CDR3 reads CASNEERQTNTEAFF. The CDR3 DNA reads as TGTGCCAGCAACGAAGAGCGACAGACAAACACTGAAGCTTTCTTT.